The TCR beta chain described here comes from a study of cytomegalovirus exposure and HLA in healthy donors. General observations from the study: TCR sequences were mostly rare, though some public TCRs occurred in many donors.

Researchers ran the PCR with 60 Vbeta and 13 Jbeta primers. TCRdb's table, derived via immunoSEQ multiplex PCR, lists solely in-frame clones and lacks some. The data show approximately 180,000 clones, around three quarters seen once. This clone occurred a few times. Its cognate antigen is unknown. The germline gives CDR1 SGHRS, CDR2 YFSETQ. The CDR3 spans 14 residues. J gave up 6 bases and V 4 bases, and 9 bases lay outside the gene matches. The clonotype was recovered from a woman in her 30s in good health and CMV-seronegative. Sequenced sample: PBMCs. The chain employs TRBV5-1 and TRBJ1-2; 7 bases agree with TRBD1. The CDR3 loop reads CASSPRDRVHGYTF. CDR3 DNA: TGCGCCAGCAGCCCGAGAGACAGGGTCCATGGCTACACCTTC.